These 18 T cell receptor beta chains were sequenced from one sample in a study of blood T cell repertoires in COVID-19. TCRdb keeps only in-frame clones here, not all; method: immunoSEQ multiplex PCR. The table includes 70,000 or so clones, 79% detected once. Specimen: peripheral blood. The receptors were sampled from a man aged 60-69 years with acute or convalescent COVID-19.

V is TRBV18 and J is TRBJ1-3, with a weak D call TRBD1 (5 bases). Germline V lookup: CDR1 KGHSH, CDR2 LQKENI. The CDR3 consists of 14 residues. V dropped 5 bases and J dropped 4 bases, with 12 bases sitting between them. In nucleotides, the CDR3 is TGTGCCAGCTCAGATGGGGCACAGGGAAACACCATATATTTT. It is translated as CASSDGAQGNTIYF.

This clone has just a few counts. The CDR3 spells CASSLTGAMNTEAFF. The CDR3 DNA sequence: TGTGCCAGCAGCCTGACAGGGGCTATGAACACTGAAGCTTTCTTT. The chain uses TRBV3-1 (or the pseudogene TRBV3-2) and TRBJ1-1, with 8 positions matching TRBD1. The CDR3 extends over 15 amino acids. With V trimmed by 4 bases and J by 0 bases, 4 bases remained unmatched. The V gene's germline CDR1 is LGHDT and CDR2 YNNKEL (reference sequence).

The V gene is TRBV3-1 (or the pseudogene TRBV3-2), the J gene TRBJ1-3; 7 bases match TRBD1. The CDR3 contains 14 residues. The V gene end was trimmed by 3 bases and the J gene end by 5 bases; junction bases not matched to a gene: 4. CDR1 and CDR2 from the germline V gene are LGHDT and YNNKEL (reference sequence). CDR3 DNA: TGTGCCAGCAGCCAGACAGGGTGGAGAAACACCATATATTTT. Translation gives CASSQTGWRNTIYF.

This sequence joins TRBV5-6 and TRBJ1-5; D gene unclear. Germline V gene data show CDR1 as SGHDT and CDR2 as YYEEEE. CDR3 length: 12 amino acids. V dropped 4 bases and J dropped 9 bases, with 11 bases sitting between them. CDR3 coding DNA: TGTGCCAGCAGCGGAAGACAAGGGCCCCAGCATTTT. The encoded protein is CASSGRQGPQHF.

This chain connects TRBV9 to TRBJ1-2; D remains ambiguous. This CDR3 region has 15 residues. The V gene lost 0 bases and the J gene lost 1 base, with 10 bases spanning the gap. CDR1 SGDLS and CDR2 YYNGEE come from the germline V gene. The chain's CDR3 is CASSVAAGGNYGYTF. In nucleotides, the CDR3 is TGTGCCAGCAGCGTAGCGGCAGGTGGTAACTATGGCTACACCTTC.

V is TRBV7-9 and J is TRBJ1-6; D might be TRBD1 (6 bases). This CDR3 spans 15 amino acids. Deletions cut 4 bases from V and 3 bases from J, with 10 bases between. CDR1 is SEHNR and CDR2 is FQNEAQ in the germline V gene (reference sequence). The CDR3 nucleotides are TGTGCCAGCAGCTCCGGACAGATCTATAATTCACCCCTCCACTTT. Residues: CASSSGQIYNSPLHF.

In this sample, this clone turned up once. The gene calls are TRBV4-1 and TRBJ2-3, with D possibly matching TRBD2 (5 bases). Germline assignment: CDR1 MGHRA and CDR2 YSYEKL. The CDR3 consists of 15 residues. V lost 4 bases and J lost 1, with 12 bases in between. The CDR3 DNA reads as TGCGCCAGCAGCCTTACTCGGGGTGGCACAGATACGCAGTATTTT. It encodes CASSLTRGGTDTQYF.

The CDR3 DNA sequence: TGTGCCATCAGTGAGGGGGCGCTTAAGACGAATGAGCAGTTCTTC. This encodes CAISEGALKTNEQFF. The V and J genes are TRBV10-3 and TRBJ2-1; possible D gene TRBD1, 5 bases. Germline CDR1 is ENHRY and CDR2 is SYGVKD. V was trimmed by 2 bases and J by 7 bases, leaving 15 bases between them. CDR3 length equals 15 residues.

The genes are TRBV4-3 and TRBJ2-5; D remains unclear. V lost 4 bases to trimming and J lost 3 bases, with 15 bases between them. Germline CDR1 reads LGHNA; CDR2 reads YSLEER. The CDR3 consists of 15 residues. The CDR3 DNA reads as TGCGCCAGCAGCCCTACCCGTTGGGCCGAAGAGACCCAGTACTTC. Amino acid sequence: CASSPTRWAEETQYF.

CDR3 sequence: CASSFDWVSETQYF. The CDR3 coding sequence is TGCGCCAGCAGCTTTGACTGGGTGTCAGAGACCCAGTACTTC. The rearrangement joins TRBV5-1 to TRBJ2-5, with D uncertain. The CDR3 loop spans 14 amino acids. Trimming shortened V by 2 bases and J by 4 bases, and 12 bases separated the two germline ends. The germline V gene has CDR1 SGHRS and CDR2 YFSETQ.

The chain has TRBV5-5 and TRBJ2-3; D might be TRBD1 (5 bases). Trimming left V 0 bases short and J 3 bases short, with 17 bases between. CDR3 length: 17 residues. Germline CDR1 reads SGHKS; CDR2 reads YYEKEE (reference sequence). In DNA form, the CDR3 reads TGTGCCAGCAGCTTGGGGTGGTCAGGGATCGCGACAGATACGCAGTATTTT. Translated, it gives CASSLGWSGIATDTQYF.

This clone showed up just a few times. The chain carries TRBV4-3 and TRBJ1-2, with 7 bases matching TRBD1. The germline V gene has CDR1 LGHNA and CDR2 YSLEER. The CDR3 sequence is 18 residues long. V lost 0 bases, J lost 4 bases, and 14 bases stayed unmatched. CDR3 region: CASSQERAQTGSPYGYTF. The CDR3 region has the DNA TGCGCCAGCAGCCAAGAGAGGGCCCAGACAGGGAGCCCCTATGGCTACACCTTC.

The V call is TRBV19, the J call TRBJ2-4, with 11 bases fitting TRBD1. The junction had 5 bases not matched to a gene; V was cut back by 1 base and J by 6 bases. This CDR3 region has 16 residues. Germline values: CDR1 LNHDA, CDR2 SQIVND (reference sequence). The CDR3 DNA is TGTGCCAGTAGTATAGGGACAGGGGGCGTTGGAAACATTCAGTACTTC. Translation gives CASSIGTGGVGNIQYF.

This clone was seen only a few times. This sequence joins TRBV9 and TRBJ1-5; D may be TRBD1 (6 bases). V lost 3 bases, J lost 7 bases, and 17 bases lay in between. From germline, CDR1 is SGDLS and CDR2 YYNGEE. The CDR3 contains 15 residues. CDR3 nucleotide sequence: TGTGCCAGCAGCGCGGGGGGGCAGGGACAACAGCCCCAGCATTTT. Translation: CASSAGGQGQQPQHF.

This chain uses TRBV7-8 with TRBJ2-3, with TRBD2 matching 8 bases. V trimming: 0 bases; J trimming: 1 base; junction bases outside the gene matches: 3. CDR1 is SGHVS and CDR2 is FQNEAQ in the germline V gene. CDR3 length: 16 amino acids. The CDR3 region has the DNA TGTGCCAGCAGCTTAGCGCTCGGGGGGGGCACAGATACGCAGTATTTT. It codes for CASSLALGGGTDTQYF. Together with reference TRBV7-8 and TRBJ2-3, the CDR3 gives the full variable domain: GAGVSQSPRYKVAKRGQDVALRCDPISGHVSLFWYQQALGQGPEFLTYFQNEAQLDKSGLPSDRFFAERPEGSVSTLKIQRTQQEDSAVYLCASSLALGGGTDTQYFGPGTRLTVL.

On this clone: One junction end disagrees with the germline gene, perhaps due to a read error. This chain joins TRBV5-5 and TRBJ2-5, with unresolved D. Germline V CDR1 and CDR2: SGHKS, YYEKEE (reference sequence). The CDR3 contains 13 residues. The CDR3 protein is CASSLISTVPENF. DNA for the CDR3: TGTGCCAGCAGCCTAATTTCCACAGTTCCCGAGAACTTC.

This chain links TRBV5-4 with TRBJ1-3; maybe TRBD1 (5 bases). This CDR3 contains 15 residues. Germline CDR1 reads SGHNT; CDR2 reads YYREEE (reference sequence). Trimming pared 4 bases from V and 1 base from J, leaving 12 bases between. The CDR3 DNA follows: TGTGCCAGCAGCGCAAAGCAGGGTTCTGGAAACACCATATATTTT. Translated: CASSAKQGSGNTIYF.

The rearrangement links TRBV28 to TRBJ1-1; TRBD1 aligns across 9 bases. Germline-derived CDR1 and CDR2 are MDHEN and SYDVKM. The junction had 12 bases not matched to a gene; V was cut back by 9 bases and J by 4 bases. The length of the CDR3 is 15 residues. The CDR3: CASITGGSGGTEAFF. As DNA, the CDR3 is TGTGCCAGTATCACAGGGGGCTCGGGGGGCACTGAAGCTTTCTTT.